A single sample is the source of the 27 T cell receptor beta chains below, sequenced in a study of kidney transplant recipient with SARS-CoV-2 infection. MiXCR was run by TCRdb on the reads, yielding one entry per CDR3 protein. The sample holds fewer than 250,000 distinct CDR3 sequences; under 35% are singletons and the top ten take 6% to 8.5%. This material consisted of a blood sample, taken at baseline and between days 110 and 120 from a kidney transplant recipient. The source is a male patient between 25 and 40 years old who had COVID-19 and was a kidney transplant recipient. The graft donor may have contributed some T cells.

This clonotype has at least ten counts. This chain joins TRBV10-2 and TRBJ1-2, with D unclear. Trimming removed 5 bases at V and 4 bases at J, with 23 bases between. Germline assignment: CDR1 WSHSY and CDR2 SAAADI. The CDR3 extends over 17 amino acids. The CDR3 coding sequence is TGCGCCAGCAGTACGATATTCACTTCTAGAAAGACCTATGGCTACACCTTC. Protein sequence: CASSTIFTSRKTYGYTF.

In this sample, this clonotype turned up many times. The chain links TRBV27 to TRBJ2-3; D uncertain. This CDR3 is 13 amino acids long. V lost 3 bases and J 6 bases, leaving 10 bases between the germline ends. Germline V gene lookup returns CDR1 MNHEY and CDR2 SMNVEV (reference sequence). DNA of the CDR3: TGTGCCAGCAGTTTCACAGTGGCGGATACGCAGTATTTT. Amino acids: CASSFTVADTQYF.

This clonotype showed up many times. The chain combines TRBV4-1 with TRBJ1-6; D is ambiguous. Germline assignment: CDR1 MGHRA and CDR2 YSYEKL. V was clipped by 4 bases and J by 0 bases, with 13 bases between them. The CDR3 is made up of 17 amino acids. The CDR3 is CASSPGGARSYNSPLHF. DNA of the CDR3: TGCGCCAGCAGCCCGGGTGGAGCTCGCTCCTATAATTCACCCCTCCACTTT.

This clonotype was recorded many times. The chain recombines TRBV5-6 with TRBJ1-1; D uncertain. CDR3 size: 15 residues. V was trimmed by 2 bases and J by 1 base, leaving 12 bases between them. CDR1 and CDR2 from the germline V gene are SGHDT and YYEEEE. In nucleotides, the CDR3 is TGTGCCAGCAGCTTTGGGGTCAGAGCGAACACTGAAGCTTTCTTT. Its translation is CASSFGVRANTEAFF.

This clonotype was found once. A much larger clone is a single base away; this may be a read error. In this CDR3 the conserved last residue, phenylalanine or tryptophan, is missing, so a read error is likely. J is TRBJ1-2 and V is TRBV12-3 or TRBV12-4, with unresolved D. There are 17 residues in the CDR3. Between the trimmed V and J ends, which lost 5 bases and 4 bases, there was a span of 23 bases. For the CDR3, the DNA is TGTGCCAGCAGTGGTGACGGCACAGCAGGAAAGACCTATGGCTACACCTCC. This codes for CASSGDGTAGKTYGYTS.

To note about this clonotype: This sequence may be a read error, since a much larger clone differs from it by one base. Because it lacks the conserved phenylalanine or tryptophan at the end, this CDR3 is likely a read error. The limits of the CDR3 on the DNA are not certain, so only TCRdb's listed CDR3 is given. The chain is built from TRBV3-2 and TRBJ2-7. TRBV3-2 represents a pseudogene. The CDR3 region is 13 residues in length, termini included. The CDR3 here is CASSQKISYEQYL.

A few counts support this clonotype. One end of the junction fails to match germline, which may point to a read error. The chain combines TRBV24-1 with TRBJ2-1, with 12 bases identical to TRBD1. The CDR3 consists of 17 residues. The V gene's germline CDR1 is KGHDR and CDR2 SFDVKD. CDR3 sequence reads: CAASDLGTGGMFNEQFF. CDR3 DNA: TGTGCCGCCAGTGATTTGGGGACAGGGGGCATGTTCAATGAGCAGTTCTTC.

The sample holds many counts of this clonotype. The chain carries TRBV19 and TRBJ2-4, with a possible D match to TRBD2 (5 bases). Judging by the DNA end, TRBJ2-7 fits better; the J call may be wrong. Germline assignment: CDR1 LNHDA and CDR2 SQIVND (reference sequence). This CDR3 region has 14 residues. The CDR3 is CASSMLGVSYEQYF. CDR3 bases: TGTGCCAGTAGTATGCTCGGGGTTTCCTACGAGCAGTACTTC.

With respect to this clonotype: Given a much more abundant clone one base away, this may be a read error. The chain recombines TRBV30 with TRBJ1-3; 8 bases agree with TRBD1. Germline CDR1 reads GTSNPN; CDR2 reads SVGIG (reference sequence). The CDR3 runs to 17 residues. V lost 4 bases to trimming and J lost 0 bases; unmatched junction nucleotides: 11. The DNA for the CDR3 is TGTGCCTGGAAATCAGGGGGCACCCGGAGCTCTGGAAACACCATATATTTT. It encodes CAWKSGGTRSSGNTIYF.

The chain uses TRBV11-1 and TRBJ1-2; D unresolved. The V end was cut by 5 bases, the J end by 4 bases, with 23 bases between. This CDR3 has 17 amino acids. Germline-derived CDR1 and CDR2 are SGHAT and FQDESV (reference sequence). In DNA, the CDR3 is TGTGCCAGCAGCGCGGCGGCTAAGGCTGGAAGGACCTATGGCTACACCTTC. It codes for CASSAAAKAGRTYGYTF.

At least ten counts were recorded for this clonotype. The V gene is TRBV7-1, the J gene TRBJ1-2; D is undetermined. TRBV7-1 is assigned to the ORF class and has an uncertain function. The CDR3 contains 17 residues. Trimming stripped 4 bases from V and 4 bases from J, with 22 bases between. DNA of the CDR3: TGTGCCAGCAGCTTGCATCGTCACGAGGGAAAGACCTATGGCTACACCTTC. Its protein is CASSLHRHEGKTYGYTF.

This clonotype was seen ten or more times. This chain uses TRBV25-1 with TRBJ1-2; D is unresolved. V lost 5 bases to trimming and J lost 4 bases, with 23 bases between them. Germline CDR1 and CDR2: MGHDK and SYGVNS. The CDR3 runs 17 residues. The CDR3 DNA reads TGTGCCAGCAGTCTTGTGTTAGAACTGGGAAAGACCTATGGCTACACCTTC. Protein sequence: CASSLVLELGKTYGYTF.

This clonotype was seen repeatedly, ten times or more. The chain employs TRBV30 and TRBJ2-1; TRBD2 matches at 7 bases. CDR1 is GTSNPN and CDR2 is SVGIG in the germline V gene (reference sequence). With 4 bases clipped from V and 10 bases from J, the junction kept 13 bases outside the gene matches. This CDR3 has 14 residues. CDR3 in amino acids: CAWISASGGLEQFF. The CDR3 DNA sequence: TGTGCCTGGATTTCGGCTAGCGGAGGTTTGGAGCAGTTCTTC. The full variable domain, with the rest looked up from reference TRBV30 and TRBJ2-1, is SQTIHQWPATLVQPVGSPLSLECTVEGTSNPNLYWYRQAAGRGLQLLFYSVGIGQISSEVPQNLSASRPQDRQFILSSKKLLLSDSGFYLCAWISASGGLEQFFGPGTRLTVL.

This clonotype appeared many times. V is TRBV24-1 and J is TRBJ1-2; D is ambiguous. From germline, CDR1 is KGHDR and CDR2 SFDVKD. Trimming took 8 bases from V and 4 from J, leaving 25 bases between them. The CDR3 sequence is 17 residues long. The CDR3 DNA reads as TGTGCCACCATTATACGATGTAGTACCAGAAAGACCTATGGCTACACCTTC. Amino acids: CATIIRCSTRKTYGYTF.

Many counts were recorded for this clonotype. V usage is TRBV5-8 and J usage is TRBJ1-5; D not resolved. The CDR3 runs 13 residues. V lost 2 bases and J lost 6, with 9 bases in between. The germline CDR1 and CDR2 sequences are SGHTS and YDEGEE. The CDR3: CASSFGWGQPQHF. CDR3 coding DNA: TGTGCCAGCAGCTTTGGGTGGGGTCAGCCCCAGCATTTT.

With respect to this clonotype: Because the CDR3 is missing its conserved closing phenylalanine or tryptophan, this is likely a read error. The rearrangement uses TRBV5-5 and TRBJ2-7; D might be TRBD1 or TRBD2, each matching 5 bases. The CDR3 loop spans 16 amino acids. The germline V gene encodes CDR1 SGHKS and CDR2 YYEKEE (reference sequence). In nucleotides, the CDR3 is TGTACCAGCAACCTGCTTGTATGGGACGGATCCTACGAGCAGTACCTC. The encoded protein is CTSNLLVWDGSYEQYL.

Ten or more counts support this clonotype. Because the CDR3's place on the DNA is in doubt, the DNA is left out and the CDR3 is given as listed by TCRdb. The rearrangement joins TRBV5-6 to TRBJ2-2; the table assigns TRBD2, which was not confirmed against the DNA. CDR1 and CDR2 (germline): SGHDT, YYEEEE. Inclusive of both ends, the CDR3 amounts to 13 amino acids. The CDR3 region is CASSAVGSGTTLF.

Of note for this clonotype: Given a much more abundant clone one base away, this may be a read error. This chain connects TRBV9 to TRBJ2-2, with D tentatively TRBD1 (6 bases). CDR3 length: 14 amino acids. CDR1 is SGDLS, CDR2 YYNGEE, per germline. DNA for the CDR3: TGTGCCAGCAGCCCCCTAGTGGGGAAGGGGGAGCTGTCTTTT. Translated, it gives CASSPLVGKGELSF.

The table lists this clonotype with many counts. The CDR3 DNA follows: TGTGCCAGCAGCCGCAAACATCTCAGGGGCAGCCCTAACTATGGCTACACCTTC. This gives the protein CASSRKHLRGSPNYGYTF. The V and J genes are TRBV6-5 and TRBJ1-2, with D perhaps matching TRBD1 (6 bases). Germline loops: CDR1 MNHEY, CDR2 SVGAGI. The CDR3 consists of 18 residues. V was clipped by 6 bases and J by 0 bases, with 23 bases between them.

The rearrangement joins TRBV8-2 to TRBJ1-2. TRBV8-2 is assigned pseudogene status. This CDR3 spans 16 amino acids. This CDR3 is CGSKLGGSRKTYGYTF. The CDR3 nucleotides read TGTGGCAGTAAACTTGGTGGTAGCCGAAAAACCTATGGCTACACCTTC.

The CDR3 DNA reads as TGTGCCAGCAGTTTAACAGACCAAGAGACCCAGTACTTC. Translated, it gives CASSLTDQETQYF. The chain recombines TRBV12-3 or TRBV12-4 with TRBJ2-5; unclear D gene. There are 13 residues in the CDR3. The V gene lost 2 bases and the J gene lost 0 bases, with 4 bases spanning the gap.

This clonotype was seen at least ten times. The V gene is TRBV7-2, the J gene TRBJ2-1, with D possibly TRBD1 on 5 matching bases. Trimming removed 0 bases from V and 1 base from J, with 7 bases in between. CDR1 and CDR2 (germline): SGHTA, FQGNSA. The CDR3 contains 15 residues. CDR3 DNA: TGTGCCAGCAGCTTAGCGGGGCCTTCCTACAATGAGCAGTTCTTC. It encodes CASSLAGPSYNEQFF. Full variable domain (missing parts from reference TRBV7-2 and TRBJ2-1): GAGVSQSPSNKVTEKGKDVELRCDPISGHTALYWYRQSLGQGLEFLIYFQGNSAPDKSGLPSDRFSAERTGGSVSTLTIQRTQQEDSAVYLCASSLAGPSYNEQFFGPGTRLTVL.

In this sample, this clonotype turned up many times. V usage is TRBV12-3 or TRBV12-4 and J usage is TRBJ2-5; TRBD2 might be the D (5 bases). CDR3 length: 13 amino acids. With 6 bases removed from V and 3 bases from J, the gap between germline ends came to 11 bases. The CDR3 loop reads CASRTWGEETQYF. The CDR3 nucleotides read TGTGCCAGCAGAACCTGGGGAGAAGAGACCCAGTACTTC.

This clonotype was recorded at least ten times. The J gene is TRBJ1-2, the V gene TRBV5-4; D is uncertain. CDR3 length: 16 amino acids. CDR1 is SGHNT and CDR2 is YYREEE in the germline V gene (reference sequence). V was clipped by 7 bases and J by 4 bases, with 23 bases between them. The CDR3 DNA is TGTGCCAGCTCGCACGCCGTACCAGGAAAGACCTATGGCTACACCTTC. Protein product: CASSHAVPGKTYGYTF.

A note on this clonotype: A junction end diverges from the germline sequence, so it may reflect a read error. This rearrangement joins TRBV7-2 to TRBJ1-1; D is unclear. This CDR3 comprises 16 residues. The germline gives CDR1 SGHTA, CDR2 FQGNSA. The CDR3 DNA is TGTGCCGGCAGCTTAGCGAGGAGCGGGCAGCACACTGAAGCTTTCTTT. This codes for CAGSLARSGQHTEAFF.

Notes on this clonotype: A much bigger clone sits one base away, suggesting this may be a read error. The CDR3 coding sequence is TGTGCCAGCAGCCAAGATCCTGGGGGGTCTGAAAAACTGTTTTTT. Protein: CASSQDPGGSEKLFF. The chain couples TRBV3-1 to TRBJ1-4, with a weak D call TRBD1 (5 bases). The germline V gene has CDR1 LGHDT and CDR2 YNNKEL (reference sequence). The V end lost 0 bases, the J end lost 7 bases, and 12 bases lay between the germline ends. The CDR3 loop spans 15 amino acids.

This clonotype was seen many times. V is TRBV5-1 and J is TRBJ2-2; 8 bases match TRBD2. CDR1 and CDR2 (germline): SGHRS, YFSETQ. This CDR3 has 17 residues. The junction had 15 bases not matched to a gene; V was cut back by 4 bases and J by 7 bases. The DNA of the CDR3 is TGCGCCAGCAGCACCCTAGAGGTAGCGGGATTAGGCGGGGAGCTGTTTTTT. Translated, it gives CASSTLEVAGLGGELFF.